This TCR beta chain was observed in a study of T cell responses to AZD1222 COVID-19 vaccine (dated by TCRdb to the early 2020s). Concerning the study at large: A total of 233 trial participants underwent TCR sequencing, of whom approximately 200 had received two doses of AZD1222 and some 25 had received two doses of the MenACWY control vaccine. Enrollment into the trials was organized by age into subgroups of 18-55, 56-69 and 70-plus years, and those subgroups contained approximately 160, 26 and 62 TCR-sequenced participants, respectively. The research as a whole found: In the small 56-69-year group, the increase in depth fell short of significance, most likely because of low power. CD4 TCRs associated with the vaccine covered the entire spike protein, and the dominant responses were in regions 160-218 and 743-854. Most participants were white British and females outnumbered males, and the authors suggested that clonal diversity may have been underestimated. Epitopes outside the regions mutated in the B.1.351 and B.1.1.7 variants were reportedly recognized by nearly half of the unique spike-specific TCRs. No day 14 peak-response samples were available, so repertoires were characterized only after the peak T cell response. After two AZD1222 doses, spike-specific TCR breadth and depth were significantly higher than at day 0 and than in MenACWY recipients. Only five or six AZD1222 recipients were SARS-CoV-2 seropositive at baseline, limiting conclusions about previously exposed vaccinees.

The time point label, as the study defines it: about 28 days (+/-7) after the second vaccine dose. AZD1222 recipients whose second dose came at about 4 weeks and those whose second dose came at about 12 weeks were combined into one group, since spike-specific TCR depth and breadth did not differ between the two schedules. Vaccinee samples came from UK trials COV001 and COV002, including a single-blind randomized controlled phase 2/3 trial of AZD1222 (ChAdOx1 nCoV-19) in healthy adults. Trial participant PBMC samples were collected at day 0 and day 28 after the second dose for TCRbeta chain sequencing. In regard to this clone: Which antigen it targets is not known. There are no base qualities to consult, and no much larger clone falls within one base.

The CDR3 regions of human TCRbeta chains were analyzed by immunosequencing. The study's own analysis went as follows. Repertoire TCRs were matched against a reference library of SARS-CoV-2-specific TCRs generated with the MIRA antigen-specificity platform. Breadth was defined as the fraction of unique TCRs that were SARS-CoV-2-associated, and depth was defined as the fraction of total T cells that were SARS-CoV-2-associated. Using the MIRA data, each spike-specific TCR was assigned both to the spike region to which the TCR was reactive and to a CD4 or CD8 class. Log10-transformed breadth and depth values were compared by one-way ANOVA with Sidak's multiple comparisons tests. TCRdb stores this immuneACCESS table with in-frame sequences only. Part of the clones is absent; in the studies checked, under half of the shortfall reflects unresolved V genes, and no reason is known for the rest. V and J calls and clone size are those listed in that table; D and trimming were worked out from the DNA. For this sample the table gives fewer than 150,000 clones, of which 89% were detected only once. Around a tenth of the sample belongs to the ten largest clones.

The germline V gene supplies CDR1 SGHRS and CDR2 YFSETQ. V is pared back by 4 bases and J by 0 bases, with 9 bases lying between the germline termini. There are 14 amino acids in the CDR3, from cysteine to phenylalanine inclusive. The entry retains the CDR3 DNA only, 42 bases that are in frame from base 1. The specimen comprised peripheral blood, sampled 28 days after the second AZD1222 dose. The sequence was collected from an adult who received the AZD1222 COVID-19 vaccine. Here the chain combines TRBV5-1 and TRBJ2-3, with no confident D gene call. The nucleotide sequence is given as TGCGCCAGCAGCAATCTAGGAAGCACAGATACGCAGTATTTT. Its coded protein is CASSNLGSTDTQYF. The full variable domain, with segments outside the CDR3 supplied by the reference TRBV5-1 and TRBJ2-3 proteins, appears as KAGVTQTPRYLIKTRGQQVTLSCSPISGHRSVSWYQQTPGQGLQFLFEYFSETQRNKGNFPGRFSGRQFSNSRSEMNVSTLELGDSALYLCASSNLGSTDTQYFGPGTRLTVL.